The present T cell receptor beta chain was sequenced within a study of read filtering for tumor transcriptome and immune sequencing. The CDR3 totals 15 residues. In germline, CDR1 is MDHEN, CDR2 SYDVKM. Trimming removed 6 bases at V and 5 bases at J, with 17 bases between. This clonotype was seen ten or more times. At the time of active disease, bone marrow was collected from every patient. Molecular barcoded adaptors covering alpha/delta and beta/gamma chains were used on 400 to 450 ng RNA. TCRdb used MiXCR to reprocess the reads, holding one entry per CDR3 protein. The sample includes 46,000 or so distinct CDR3 sequences, roughly 19% of them seen just once.

The TCR originated in a donor aged 40 or over with multiple myeloma. This chain uses TRBV28 with TRBJ2-1; D is possibly TRBD2 (6 bases). Material: a population of CD138-negative cells sorted from bone marrow. This chain's CDR3 is CASRNGGTTNNEQFF. Written as DNA, the CDR3 is TGTGCCAGCAGAAACGGCGGGACCACGAACAATGAGCAGTTCTTC.